This is a list of T cell receptor beta chains from one sample in a study of cytomegalovirus exposure and HLA in healthy donors. TCRdb keeps only in-frame clones here, not all; method: immunoSEQ multiplex PCR. The repertoire holds approximately 62,000 clones, with 92% as singletons. Sequences were obtained from PBMCs. These receptors were taken from a woman younger than 30 in good health and CMV-seronegative. Both conserved end residues are part of each CDR3. D genes are given only for firm matches. For some rows the clone size is stated as once, few or many, or as a class when expanded; others skip it.

- | TRBJ2-5 | TRBV28 | TRBD2 | TGTGCCAGCAGTATTGAGCGGCGGGGGGGCCGAGAGACCCAGTACTTC | CASSIERRGGRETQYF
- | TRBJ2-1 | TRBV27 | - | TGTGCCAGTGGAATGGGGGGTTACAATGAGCAGTTCTTC | CASGMGGYNEQFF
few | TRBJ2-1 | TRBV19 | TRBD2 | TGTGCCAGTAGTAATTCGCTAGCGGGAGTCGGCAATGAGCAGTTCTTC | CASSNSLAGVGNEQFF
- | TRBJ2-3 | TRBV14 | TRBD1 | TGTGCCAGCAGCCAAGATCCGGGACAGGGCACAGATACGCAGTATTTT | CASSQDPGQGTDTQYF
- | TRBJ1-1 | TRBV4-1 | TRBD1 | TGCGCCAGCAGCCACGCCCTCCGGACAGGGTTCGAAGCTTTCTTT | CASSHALRTGFEAFF
- | TRBJ1-1 | TRBV7-3 | TRBD1 | TGTGCCAGCAGCTTATGGGCAGGGGGCGGCTTTAAAAACACTGAAGCTTTCTTT | CASSLWAGGGFKNTEAFF
- | TRBJ1-1 | TRBV28 | - | TGTGCCAGCAAAAGGGGCATGATTCAGGCTTTCTTT | CASKRGMIQAFF
- | TRBJ1-2 | TRBV9 | TRBD1 | TGTGCCAGGGTCAGGGTCTGGGGGGACAGGCCCCTAGTAGTCTATGGCTACACCTTC | CARVRVWGDRPLVVYGYTF
- | TRBJ2-7 | TRBV27 | TRBD1 | TGTGCCAGCAGTTTAATTGGGACAGGGCCAAACGAGCAGTACTTC | CASSLIGTGPNEQYF
- | TRBJ2-2 | TRBV13 | TRBD1 | TGTGCCAGCAGCGTCGGGACAGGGCGTATTCCTCCAACACCCGGGGAGCTGTTTTTT | CASSVGTGRIPPTPGELFF
- | TRBJ2-5 | TRBV5-5 | TRBD2 | TGTGCCAGCAGCTTGCTAGCGGGGGGGGAGACCCAGTACTTC | CASSLLAGGETQYF
- | TRBJ2-7 | TRBV6-6 | - | TGTGCCAGCAGTGAGGGGACACACTACGAGCAGTACTTC | CASSEGTHYEQYF
- | TRBJ2-6 | TRBV6-1 | - | TGTGCCAGCAGTGTTCACAGGGCTGGGGCCAACGTCCTGACTTTC | CASSVHRAGANVLTF
once | TRBJ2-7 | TRBV28 | - | TGTGCCAGCAGACGGGCGGGACAGACCTACGAGCAGTACTTC | CASRRAGQTYEQYF
- | TRBJ2-5 | TRBV15 | TRBD2 | TGTGCCACCAGCAGGGGGGGGGTGTATTTCTTCGGAGAGACCCAGTACTTC | CATSRGGVYFFGETQYF
- | TRBJ1-2 | TRBV27 | TRBD1 | TGTGCCAGCAGTTTGGTTGGACAGGGGGGATATGGCTACACCTTC | CASSLVGQGGYGYTF
- | TRBJ1-5 | TRBV19 | - | TGTGCCAGTACCTATCAGGGGTGGGGCAATCAGCCCCAGCATTTT | CASTYQGWGNQPQHF